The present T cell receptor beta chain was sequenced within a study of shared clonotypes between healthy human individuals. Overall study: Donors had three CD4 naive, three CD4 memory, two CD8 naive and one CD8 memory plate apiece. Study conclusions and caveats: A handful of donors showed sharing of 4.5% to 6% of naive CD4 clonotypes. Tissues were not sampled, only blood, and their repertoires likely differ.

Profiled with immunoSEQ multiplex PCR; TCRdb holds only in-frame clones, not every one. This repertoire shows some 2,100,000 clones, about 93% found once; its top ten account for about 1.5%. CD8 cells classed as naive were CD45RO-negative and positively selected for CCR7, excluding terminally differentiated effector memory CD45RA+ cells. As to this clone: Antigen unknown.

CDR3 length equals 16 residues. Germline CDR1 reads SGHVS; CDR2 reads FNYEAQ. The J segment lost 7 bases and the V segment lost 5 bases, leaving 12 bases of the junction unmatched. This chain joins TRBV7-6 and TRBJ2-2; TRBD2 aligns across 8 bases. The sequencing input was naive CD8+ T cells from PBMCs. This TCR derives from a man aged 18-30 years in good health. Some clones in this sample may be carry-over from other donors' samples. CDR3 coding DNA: TGTGCCAGCAGCGGCGAGGCGGGGGGCAACGTCGGGGAGCTGTTTTTT. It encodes CASSGEAGGNVGELFF. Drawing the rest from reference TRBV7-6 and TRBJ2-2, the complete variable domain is GAGVSQSPRYKVTKRGQDVALRCDPISGHVSLYWYRQALGQGPEFLTYFNYEAQQDKSGLPNDRFSAERPEGSISTLTIQRTEQRDSAMYRCASSGEAGGNVGELFFGEGSRLTVL.